This record concerns one T cell receptor (beta chain) sequence. Its antigen is still unknown. The sample comes from a study of yellow fever vaccine responses in identical twins. General observations from the study: Reportedly, twins showed a vaccine T cell response that looked partly convergent and partly personalized.

TCRdb independently ran MiXCR on the RT-PCR reads; one entry per CDR3 protein. The table records roughly 1,000 distinct CDR3 sequences, approximately 90% of them present only once. The receptor comes from a woman aged 18-29 years who received the yellow fever vaccine. The specimen comprised T cells from blood (PBMCs), unsorted or a sorted subset (not recorded which), sampled before or after yellow fever vaccination (not recorded which).

The CDR3 reads CASSYPGTGKLFF. The CDR3 DNA sequence: TGTGCCAGCAGTTACCCCGGGACCGGAAAACTGTTTTTT. The chain employs TRBV6-2 or TRBV6-3 and TRBJ1-4; perhaps TRBD1 as D (5 bases). V was shortened by 2 bases and J by 10 bases, with 11 bases between the two germline ends. Germline values: CDR1 MNHEY, CDR2 SVGEGT. The CDR3 length is 13 residues.